One and the same sample provided the 27 T cell receptor beta chains below, sequenced in a study of Graves' ophthalmopathy and Graves' hyperthyroidism. TCR beta CDR3 amplification used RNA transcripts. The workflow started with a first-round RT-PCR run with HTBI primers and then moved on to a second-round multiplex PCR. TCRdb processed the multiplex PCR reads anew with MiXCR; each CDR3 protein has one entry. The sample has about 1.1 million distinct CDR3 sequences; approximately 35% are singletons. Material: peripheral blood or thyroid tissue (not recorded which). These receptors all stem from an adult man with Graves' hyperthyroidism.

The chain recombines TRBV7-9 with TRBJ1-5; D unresolved. CDR1 and CDR2 (germline): SEHNR, FQNEAQ (reference sequence). The V and J ends lost 1 base and 3 bases respectively, with 19 bases between them. CDR3 length equals 18 residues. CDR3 in amino acids: CASSLVVYGRTLNQPQHF. CDR3 DNA: TGTGCCAGCAGCTTAGTGGTTTATGGCAGAACACTCAATCAGCCCCAGCATTTT. The variable domain in full, completed from reference TRBV7-9 and TRBJ1-5, reads DTGVSQNPRHKITKRGQNVTFRCDPISEHNRLYWYRQTLGQGPEFLTYFQNEAQLEKSRLLSDRFSAERPKGSFSTLEIQRTEQGDSAMYLCASSLVVYGRTLNQPQHFGDGTRLSIL.

The sample holds many counts of this clonotype. The chain employs TRBV10-3 and TRBJ2-2; TRBD2 aligns across 8 bases. From germline, CDR1 is ENHRY and CDR2 SYGVKD. There are 16 residues in the CDR3. The junction had 10 bases not matched to a gene; V was cut back by 8 bases and J by 2 bases. The CDR3, as DNA: TGTGCCATCTCCTACGTAAGCGGGGGAAACACCGGGGAGCTGTTTTTT. Protein: CAISYVSGGNTGELFF.

In its sample, this clonotype was seen once. The chain carries TRBV2 and TRBJ1-2; D is unresolved. Trimming pared 6 bases from V and 4 bases from J, leaving 15 bases between. There are 14 residues in the CDR3. Per the germline V gene, CDR1 is SNHLY and CDR2 is FYNNEI. The CDR3 bases are TGTGCCAGCAGCGTTCAGACGGGCGCCTATGGCTACACCTTC. It translates to CASSVQTGAYGYTF.

The V and J genes are TRBV4-3 and TRBJ2-7, with D possibly TRBD2 on 6 matching bases. The CDR3 consists of 17 residues. The V end lost 2 bases, the J end lost 6 bases, and 23 bases lay between the germline ends. Germline CDR1 and CDR2: LGHNA and YSLEER. CDR3 loop: CASSQTRRRGMVGEQYF. CDR3 sequence (DNA): TGCGCCAGCAGCCAAACAAGGAGGCGCGGGATGGTGGGCGAGCAGTACTTC.

In this sample, this clonotype turned up many times. The chain has TRBV20-1 and TRBJ1-1, with D maybe TRBD1 (5 bases). CDR1 is DFQATT, CDR2 SNEGSKA, per germline (reference sequence). V was shortened by 1 base and J by 4 bases, with 10 bases between the two germline ends. The CDR3 is made up of 13 amino acids. In DNA form, the CDR3 reads TGCAGTGCTAGAGGGGACTTAACCACTGAAGCTTTCTTT. This translates into CSARGDLTTEAFF.

This clonotype was counted only a few times. The chain is built from TRBV4-2 and TRBJ1-1; unclear D gene. The germline gives CDR1 LGHNA, CDR2 YNFKEQ. Trimming left V 3 bases short and J 8 bases short, with 10 bases between. CDR3 length: 12 amino acids. CDR3 nucleotide sequence: TGTGCCAGCAGCCAGAGGACGGAGGAAGCTTTCTTT. It yields the protein CASSQRTEEAFF.

This clonotype was detected ten times or more. The chain uses TRBV6-5 and TRBJ2-2; D unclear. V lost 0 bases, J lost 7 bases, and 6 bases lay in between. The V gene's germline CDR1 is MNHEY and CDR2 SVGAGI. This CDR3 contains 13 residues. This chain's CDR3 is CASSYSRSGELFF. CDR3 DNA sequence: TGTGCCAGCAGTTACTCGCGGAGCGGGGAGCTGTTTTTT.

This chain links TRBV9 with TRBJ2-7, with D perhaps TRBD2 (7 bases). Deletions cut 5 bases from V and 3 bases from J, with 18 bases between. This CDR3 region has 15 residues. Germline V gene data show CDR1 as SGDLS and CDR2 as YYNGEE. The CDR3 region is CASSSPGGAGYEQYF. CDR3 nucleotides: TGTGCCAGCAGTTCCCCGGGGGGCGCGGGCTACGAGCAGTACTTC.

The chain combines TRBV18 with TRBJ1-2; D is possibly TRBD1 (5 bases). Trimming cost V 7 bases and J 4 bases, with 13 bases left between them. The CDR3 sequence is 13 residues long. Germline V lookup: CDR1 KGHSH, CDR2 LQKENI. The CDR3, as DNA: TGTGCCAGCTTGGGACCGGAACCCTATGGCTACACCTTC. Its translation is CASLGPEPYGYTF.

This clonotype was seen repeatedly, ten times or more. The genes are TRBV6-5 and TRBJ2-2, with D unclear. Germline V lookup: CDR1 MNHEY, CDR2 SVGAGI. V was trimmed by 2 bases and J by 6 bases, leaving 1 base between them. There are 11 residues in the CDR3. The CDR3 sequence: CASSYPGELFF. For the CDR3, the DNA is TGTGCCAGCAGTTACCCCGGGGAGCTGTTTTTT.

V is TRBV28 and J is TRBJ1-5; 8 nucleotides align to TRBD1. The CDR3 is 15 residues long. V shed 0 bases and J 5 bases; nucleotides not matched to a gene: 3. The germline CDR1 and CDR2 sequences are MDHEN and SYDVKM. CDR3 region: CASSLWDRVYQPQHF. DNA of the CDR3: TGTGCCAGCAGTTTATGGGACAGGGTTTATCAGCCCCAGCATTTT.

This clonotype has ten or more counts. The chain uses TRBV7-2 and TRBJ2-2; TRBD1 might be the D (6 bases). CDR3 length: 14 residues. CDR1 is SGHTA, CDR2 FQGNSA, per germline. The V and J ends lost 6 bases and 6 bases respectively, with 14 bases between them. The CDR3 nucleotides read TGTGCCAGCAGACTTCAGGGGCGCTCCGGGGAGCTGTTTTTT. Its protein is CASRLQGRSGELFF.

This clonotype was detected many times. The CDR3 DNA sequence: TGTGCCAGCAGACGGGATGGGTACACTGAAGCTTTCTTT. Translated, it gives CASRRDGYTEAFF. The chain recombines TRBV9 with TRBJ1-1; D gene unclear. In germline, CDR1 is SGDLS, CDR2 YYNGEE. V was cut by 5 bases and J by 3 bases, with 11 bases left in between. CDR3 length: 13 amino acids.

This clonotype came up many times. The chain has TRBV12-3 or TRBV12-4 and TRBJ1-2; TRBD1 is a possible D gene (5 bases). The CDR3 spans 12 residues. V was pared by 6 bases and J by 6 bases, with 11 bases between. This chain's CDR3 is CASRGTSDGYTF. CDR3 nucleotide sequence: TGTGCCAGCAGGGGGACCTCTGATGGCTACACCTTC.

The chain carries TRBV9 and TRBJ2-7, with a weak D call TRBD1 (6 bases). The germline V gene has CDR1 SGDLS and CDR2 YYNGEE. Trimming took 2 bases from V and 2 from J, leaving 11 bases between them. CDR3 length: 14 amino acids. The CDR3: CASSVRDKPYEQYF. The CDR3 coding sequence is TGTGCCAGCAGCGTCCGGGACAAACCCTACGAGCAGTACTTC.

This clonotype was found many times. This chain uses TRBV27 with TRBJ1-6, with D possibly matching TRBD1 (6 bases). The germline V gene encodes CDR1 MNHEY and CDR2 SMNVEV (reference sequence). Trimming pared 5 bases from V and 9 bases from J, leaving 11 bases between. CDR3 size: 13 residues. As DNA, the CDR3 is TGTGCCAGCAGTGCCGCAGGGGTTTCACCCCTCCACTTT. Translated: CASSAAGVSPLHF.

The chain employs TRBV7-9 and TRBJ1-5; 7 nucleotides align to TRBD1. V lost 3 bases and J lost 7; bases outside the gene matches: 9. Germline CDR1 and CDR2: SEHNR and FQNEAQ (reference sequence). The CDR3 has 15 amino acids. The CDR3 DNA reads as TGTGCCAGCAGCTTCGCAGGGGGAGGGGACCAGCCCCAGCATTTT. This translates into CASSFAGGGDQPQHF.

Notes on this clonotype: At one end the junction does not follow the germline gene, possibly because of a read error. The rearrangement uses TRBV29-1 and TRBJ1-1, with 8 bases identical to TRBD1. CDR1 and CDR2 from the germline V gene are SQVTM and ANQGSEA. The CDR3 length is 13 residues. CDR3 bases: TGCAGCGCTCGGACAGGGTTGAACAATGAAGCTTTCTTT. Encoded protein: CSARTGLNNEAFF. The variable domain in full, with the rest retrieved from reference TRBV29-1 and TRBJ1-1, is SAVISQKPSRDICQRGTSLTIQCQVDSQVTMMFWYRQQPGQSLTLIATANQGSEATYESGFVIDKFPISRPNLTFSTLTVSNMSPEDSSIYLCSARTGLNNEAFFGQGTRLTVV.

The chain combines TRBV7-7 with TRBJ2-7; TRBD2 matches at 12 bases. The junction had 7 bases not matched to a gene; V was cut back by 5 bases and J by 2 bases. CDR1 SSHAT and CDR2 FNYEAQ come from the germline V gene (reference sequence). The CDR3 extends over 16 amino acids. For the CDR3, the DNA is TGTGCCAGCAGCCCCAGACTAGCGGGAGTCGCCTACGAGCAGTACTTC. Translation gives CASSPRLAGVAYEQYF. The variable domain in full, completed from reference TRBV7-7 and TRBJ2-7, reads GAGVSQSPRYKVTKRGQDVTLRCDPISSHATLYWYQQALGQGPEFLTYFNYEAQPDKSGLPSDRFSAERPEGSISTLTIQRTEQRDSAMYRCASSPRLAGVAYEQYFGPGTRLTVT.

V is TRBV18 and J is TRBJ2-5; 9 bases align to TRBD1. Germline V gene lookup returns CDR1 KGHSH and CDR2 LQKENI. The V gene end was trimmed by 3 bases and the J gene end by 4 bases; junction bases not matched to a gene: 6. The CDR3 is 15 residues long. The CDR3 region has the DNA TGTGCCAGCTCACCGAGCGCACAGGGGGCAGAGACCCAGTACTTC. It yields the protein CASSPSAQGAETQYF.

V is TRBV29-1 and J is TRBJ2-5; 11 bases line up with TRBD2. CDR3 length equals 13 residues. V was pared by 6 bases and J by 5 bases, with 5 bases of the junction left unmatched. Germline loops: CDR1 SQVTM, CDR2 ANQGSEA. The CDR3 bases are TGCAGCGTGGGTAGCGGGGGGGCGGAGACCCAGTACTTC. It is translated as CSVGSGGAETQYF.

In this sample, this clonotype turned up a few times. This sequence joins TRBV29-1 and TRBJ2-5, with D hard to call. The V end lost 1 base, the J end lost 9 bases, and 12 bases lay between the germline ends. Per the germline V gene, CDR1 is SQVTM and CDR2 is ANQGSEA. The CDR3 has 12 residues. CDR3 DNA sequence: TGCAGCGTTGAAGGTTCCACGTCAGCCCAGTACTTC. Translating gives CSVEGSTSAQYF. Complete variable domain (other parts from reference TRBV29-1 and TRBJ2-5): SAVISQKPSRDICQRGTSLTIQCQVDSQVTMMFWYRQQPGQSLTLIATANQGSEATYESGFVIDKFPISRPNLTFSTLTVSNMSPEDSSIYLCSVEGSTSAQYFGPGTRLLVL.

This chain links TRBV6-5 with TRBJ2-2; 9 bases are a match to TRBD1. After removal of 9 bases from V and 1 base from J, the junction contained 12 bases not matched to a gene. The germline gives CDR1 MNHEY, CDR2 SVGAGI. The CDR3 spans 17 residues. This chain's CDR3 is CASYAHRGLGNTGELFF. DNA for the CDR3: TGTGCCAGTTACGCCCACAGGGGGCTCGGGAACACCGGGGAGCTGTTTTTT.

V and J are TRBV5-6 and TRBJ2-7; D not resolved. The CDR3 consists of 14 residues. The germline V gene has CDR1 SGHDT and CDR2 YYEEEE. Trimming left V 4 bases short and J 2 bases short, with 13 bases between. This chain's CDR3 is CASSDSGSTYEQYF. The CDR3 nucleotides read TGTGCCAGCAGCGATTCGGGCAGCACCTACGAGCAGTACTTC.

The V and J genes are TRBV11-1 and TRBJ1-6; TRBD1 is a possible D gene (5 bases). Between the trimmed V and J ends, which lost 5 bases and 10 bases, there was a span of 18 bases. Germline assignment: CDR1 SGHAT and CDR2 FQDESV (reference sequence). The CDR3 contains 15 residues. CDR3 nucleotide sequence: TGTGCCAGCAGCGCCCACCGACAGTTGGGGTCACCCCTCCACTTT. It is translated as CASSAHRQLGSPLHF.

V is TRBV19 and J is TRBJ1-5; a possible D gene is TRBD1 (6 bases). Germline-derived CDR1 and CDR2 are LNHDA and SQIVND (reference sequence). The V end lost 7 bases, the J end lost 1 base, and 14 bases lay between the germline ends. The CDR3 loop spans 15 amino acids. The CDR3 region is CASKVGALSNQPQHF. CDR3 DNA sequence: TGTGCCAGTAAGGTGGGGGCTCTGAGCAATCAGCCCCAGCATTTT.

As regards this clonotype: This could be a read error, since a much larger clone is one nucleotide away. The chain uses TRBV20-1 and TRBJ2-7, with TRBD2 matching over 9 bases. CDR1 is DFQATT, CDR2 SNEGSKA, per germline (reference sequence). This CDR3 contains 15 residues. V shed 5 bases, J shed 4 bases, and the junction held 12 bases outside the gene matches. The CDR3 loop is CSAAPRGSGSYEQYF. Written as DNA, the CDR3 is TGCAGTGCTGCGCCGCGGGGTAGCGGGAGTTACGAGCAGTACTTC.